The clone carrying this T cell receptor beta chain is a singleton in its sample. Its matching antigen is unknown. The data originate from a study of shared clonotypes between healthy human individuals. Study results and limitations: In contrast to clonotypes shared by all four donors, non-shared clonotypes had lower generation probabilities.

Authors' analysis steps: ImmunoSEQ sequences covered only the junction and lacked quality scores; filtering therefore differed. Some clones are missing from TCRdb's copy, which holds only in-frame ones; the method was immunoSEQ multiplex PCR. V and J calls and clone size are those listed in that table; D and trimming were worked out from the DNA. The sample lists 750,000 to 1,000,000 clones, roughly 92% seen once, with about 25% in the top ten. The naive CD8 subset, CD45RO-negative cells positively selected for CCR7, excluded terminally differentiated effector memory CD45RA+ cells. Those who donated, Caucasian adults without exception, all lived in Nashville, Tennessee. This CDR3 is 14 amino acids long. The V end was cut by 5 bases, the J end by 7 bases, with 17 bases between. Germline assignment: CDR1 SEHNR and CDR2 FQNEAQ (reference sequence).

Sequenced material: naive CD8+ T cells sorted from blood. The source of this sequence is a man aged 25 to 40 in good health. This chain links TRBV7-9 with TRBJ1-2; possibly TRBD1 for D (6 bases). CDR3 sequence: CASSSTGAGSGYTF. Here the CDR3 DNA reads TGTGCCAGCAGCAGCACGGGGGCGGGGAGTGGCTACACCTTC.